This is a list of T cell receptor beta chains from one sample in a study of identical twins. TCRdb reprocessed the 5' RACE reads with MiXCR, giving one entry per CDR3 protein. Altogether 250,000 or so distinct CDR3 sequences are present, around 8.8% being singletons, with the ten largest covering around 3%. These same records also appear under a second study, on yellow fever vaccine responses in identical twins.

The sequencing sample was made of CD8+ T cells sorted from blood. The receptors here all came from a woman between 18 and 29 years old in good health. The CDR3 runs from the conserved cysteine through the conserved F or W. A D gene is named only where the DNA matches it firmly. Clone size is shown for a subset of rows, as once, few, many or a class of expanded clone.

>TRBJ2-3|TRBD2|few|TRBV15
TGTGCCACAGAAGACCTAGCGGGATTCGCAGATACGCAGTATTTT
CATEDLAGFADTQYF
>TRBJ1-1|-|-|TRBV7-9
TGTGCCAGCAGCTTTTTCCGGGGGGACACTGAAGCTTTCTTT
CASSFFRGDTEAFF
>TRBJ1-1|TRBD1|many|TRBV20-1
TGCAGTGCACCTAGGCGTACCGGGACAGCCGTTTGGAACACTGAAGCTTTCTTT
CSAPRRTGTAVWNTEAFF
>TRBJ2-1|-|few|TRBV7-8
TGTGCCAGCGGAGCCAATGAGCAGTTCTTC
CASGANEQFF
>TRBJ2-5|TRBD2|-|TRBV7-8
TGTGCCAGCATGACTAGCGGGGGGCCTTGGGAGACCCAGTACTTC
CASMTSGGPWETQYF
>TRBJ1-1|-|few|TRBV7-8
TGTGCCAGCAGCTTTGCCGGTTTGGGTGAAGCTTTCTTT
CASSFAGLGEAFF
>TRBJ1-2|TRBD1|few|TRBV4-2
TGTGCCAGCAGCCTAGAATCACCCAATGGAGGCGGGACAGGGGGCTACACCTTC
CASSLESPNGGGTGGYTF
>TRBJ2-3|TRBD2|few|TRBV4-3
TGCGCCAGCAGCCAAGAAAGACTCTCTGCGGGAGGGCCAGATACGCAGTATTTT
CASSQERLSAGGPDTQYF
>TRBJ2-3|TRBD2|few|TRBV14
TGTGCCAGCAGCCAAAGGACTAGCGGGAGAGATACGCAGTATTTT
CASSQRTSGRDTQYF
>TRBJ1-2|-|-|TRBV7-8
TGTGCCAGCAGCTTGTTGGATGGCTACACCTTC
CASSLLDGYTF
>TRBJ2-7|-|few|TRBV7-9
TGTGCCAGCAGCTTAGAAAGGGGACTCGAGACCTACGAGCAGTACTTC
CASSLERGLETYEQYF
>TRBJ1-5|TRBD1|-|TRBV6-5
TGTGCCAGCAGTTACTCGGTTGGAGGGGGCGGCAATCAGCCCCAGCATTTT
CASSYSVGGGGNQPQHF
>TRBJ2-2|-|many|TRBV12-3/TRBV12-4
TGTGCCAGCAGTCCTACACAGGGTTTAACCGGGGAGCTGTTTTTT
CASSPTQGLTGELFF
>TRBJ2-1|-|few|TRBV11-2
TGTGCCAGCAATCCCTTGGTCAGCAATGAGCAGTTCTTC
CASNPLVSNEQFF
>TRBJ2-7|TRBD1|-|TRBV14
TGTGCCAGTAGCGACTCGACAGGGGGTATCGACGAGCAGTACTTC
CASSDSTGGIDEQYF
>TRBJ1-1|-|-|TRBV19
TGTGCCAGTAGTATTTTGACTGGGACTGAAGCTTTCTTT
CASSILTGTEAFF
>TRBJ2-2|-|many|TRBV6-2/TRBV6-3
TGTGCCAGCGCAAGCGACGGGGAGCTGTTTTTT
CASASDGELFF
>TRBJ2-6|TRBD2|-|TRBV11-2
TGTGCCAGCAGCGAGATTAGCGGGCCGGTGTCTGGGGCCAACGTCCTGACTTTC
CASSEISGPVSGANVLTF
>TRBJ2-7|-|many|TRBV6-1
TGTGCCAGCAAGACGACTAGTGACTACGAGCAGTACTTC
CASKTTSDYEQYF
>TRBJ2-1|-|-|TRBV7-9
TGTGCCGGTACCCCGCCACCCTTCAATGAGCAGTTCTTC
CAGTPPPFNEQFF
>TRBJ2-1|TRBD2|few|TRBV27
TGTGCCAGCAGGCCTACTAGCGGGAGGGCCTTTGAGCAGTTCTTC
CASRPTSGRAFEQFF
>TRBJ2-1|TRBD2|-|TRBV4-2
TGTGCCAGCAGCCAAGATAACTGGTCTAGCGGGGTTGGTGAGCAGTTCTTC
CASSQDNWSSGVGEQFF
>TRBJ2-3|-|many|TRBV27
TGTGCCAGCAGTGGGACGGAGAGAGATACGCAGTATTTT
CASSGTERDTQYF
>TRBJ2-4|TRBD2|many|TRBV20-1
TGCAGTGCAAACCTAGCGGATCAAAACATTCAGTACTTC
CSANLADQNIQYF
>TRBJ1-1|TRBD1|few|TRBV29-1
TGCAGCGTTGAAGGGACAGGGGCTGAAGCTTTCTTT
CSVEGTGAEAFF
>TRBJ2-1|-|-|TRBV7-9
TGTGCCAGCAGCCCCGCCTTAGCGGACTTCCCACGTGAGCAGTTCTTC
CASSPALADFPREQFF
>TRBJ1-1|TRBD1|-|TRBV12-3/TRBV12-4
TGTGCCAGCGGTTCAGGGGGAGCTGAAGCTTTCTTT
CASGSGGAEAFF
>TRBJ2-7|-|many|TRBV4-3
TGCGCCAGCAGCCAAGATAAGAATACCTACTACGAGCAGTACTTC
CASSQDKNTYYEQYF
>TRBJ2-1|TRBD1|few|TRBV7-9
TGTGCCAGCAGCCCGACAGGGTACGATGAGCAGTTCTTC
CASSPTGYDEQFF
>TRBJ1-1|TRBD1|-|TRBV4-1
TGCGCCAGCAGCCCCGGGGGACAGGGCACTGAAGCTTTCTTT
CASSPGGQGTEAFF
>TRBJ2-2|-|-|TRBV11-2
TGTGCCAGCAGCTTGGGGCGGCAGATGAACACCGGGGAGCTGTTTTTT
CASSLGRQMNTGELFF
>TRBJ2-2|-|many|TRBV7-3
TGTGCCAGCAGCTTAACCGACACCGGGGAGCTGTTTTTT
CASSLTDTGELFF
>TRBJ2-7|TRBD2|-|TRBV7-9
TGTGCCAGCAGCTTATCCCTAGCGGACGAGCAGTACTTC
CASSLSLADEQYF
>TRBJ2-7|TRBD2|few|TRBV15
TGTGCCACCAGCACCTTCGGGGGGACCGAGTACGAGCAGTACTTC
CATSTFGGTEYEQYF
>TRBJ2-7|-|-|TRBV24-1
TGTGCCACCAGTGAAGACTGGTCCTACGAGCAGTACTTC
CATSEDWSYEQYF
>TRBJ2-5|-|few|TRBV4-3
TGCGCCAGCAGCCAAGATGTTTCATCGTGGAGCATCGAGACCCAGTACTTC
CASSQDVSSWSIETQYF
>TRBJ2-7|-|many|TRBV15
TGTGCCACCAGCCCCGGCAGGGGGGGTGTCTACGAGCAGTACTTC
CATSPGRGGVYEQYF
>TRBJ2-1|-|-|TRBV6-1
TGTGCCAGCAGGCCCCGTGAAATTGAGACCAACAATGAGCAGTTCTTC
CASRPREIETNNEQFF
>TRBJ2-7|TRBD1|few|TRBV7-9
TGTGCCAGCAGGATGGACAGGGGTCGAGGGGACGAGCAGTACTTC
CASRMDRGRGDEQYF
>TRBJ2-1|-|once|TRBV6-4
TGTGCCAGCAGTGACTCATGGGGTAATGAGCAGTTCTTC
CASSDSWGNEQFF
>TRBJ2-3|TRBD2|few|TRBV6-2/TRBV6-3
TGTGCCAGCAGTTACTCAGACAGGGTATTACTAGCGGGATTCACAGATACGCAGTATTTT
CASSYSDRVLLAGFTDTQYF
>TRBJ2-5|-|-|TRBV3-1
TGTGCCAGCAGCCAAGATGTTACGGGGGGCCGGTACCAAGAGACCCAGTACTTC
CASSQDVTGGRYQETQYF
>TRBJ1-1|-|-|TRBV5-5
TGTGCCAGCAGCTTGGTTGCAGGGATGGGCACTGAAGCTTTCTTT
CASSLVAGMGTEAFF
>TRBJ1-1|-|few|TRBV7-9
TGTGCCAGCAGCTTAGCGAGTAGGGAGAGGATAAACACTGAAGCTTTCTTT
CASSLASRERINTEAFF
>TRBJ2-3|TRBD2|-|TRBV15
TGTGCCACCAGCAGAGAAAAACTAGCGGGAGGTGAGGCAGATACGCAGTATTTT
CATSREKLAGGEADTQYF
>TRBJ2-2|-|few|TRBV2
TGTGCCAGCCTCATCCGCCCAGGGGCGAACACCGGGGAGCTGTTTTTT
CASLIRPGANTGELFF
>TRBJ1-2|TRBD1|-|TRBV7-9
TGTGCCAGCAGCTTAGGAAGGACAGGGTGGAATTCTGGCTACACCTTC
CASSLGRTGWNSGYTF
>TRBJ2-3|-|many|TRBV11-2
TGTGCCAGCAGTTTGGCTAGCACAGATACGCAGTATTTT
CASSLASTDTQYF
>TRBJ2-7|-|-|TRBV4-1
TGCGCCAGCAGCCAAGATTGGTCCCAGGGAGCCCTGGAGCAGTACTTC
CASSQDWSQGALEQYF
>TRBJ1-1|TRBD1|few|TRBV27
TGTGCCAGCAGTTGGGCAGGGGGCACTGAAGCTTTCTTT
CASSWAGGTEAFF
>TRBJ2-2|-|few|TRBV6-2/TRBV6-3
TGTGCCAGCAGCGAGAGGGAGACCGGGGAGCTGTTTTTT
CASSERETGELFF
>TRBJ2-7|-|few|TRBV6-1
TGTGCCACATCCCTCGGGAGGGGGCCCTACGAGCAGTACTTC
CATSLGRGPYEQYF
>TRBJ2-3|TRBD2|few|TRBV24-1
TGTGCCACCAGTACCCAGCGGGGGGGCTTGACAGATACGCAGTATTTT
CATSTQRGGLTDTQYF
>TRBJ2-7|-|-|TRBV19
TGTGCCAGCCAATTGGGTGCGGGCGAGCAGTACTTC
CASQLGAGEQYF
>TRBJ2-5|-|many|TRBV27
TGTGCCAGCAGCCCCTTGGGGGTGGGAGAGACCCAGTACTTC
CASSPLGVGETQYF
>TRBJ2-3|TRBD2|many|TRBV6-1
TGTGCCAGCAAGCCCCCAACGGGAGGGTCCACAGATACGCAGTATTTT
CASKPPTGGSTDTQYF
>TRBJ2-7|TRBD2|few|TRBV11-2
TGTGCCAGCAGCCACGGGGAGGGTAGCGGGGGCTACGAGCAGTACTTC
CASSHGEGSGGYEQYF
>TRBJ2-5|-|few|TRBV28
TGTGCCAGCAGTTTGCCTAACATCCAAGAGACCCAGTACTTC
CASSLPNIQETQYF
>TRBJ2-7|-|many|TRBV7-2
TGTGCCAGCAGCTTAGCGTTACGCCGGAGAAACTACTCCTACGAGCAGTACTTC
CASSLALRRRNYSYEQYF
>TRBJ2-5|-|few|TRBV30
TGTGCCTGGAGTGTCAGCCTCCTACGGGAGACCCAGTACTTC
CAWSVSLLRETQYF